This TCR beta chain was observed in a study of cytomegalovirus exposure and HLA in healthy donors. PCR employed 60 Vbeta and 13 Jbeta primers. Data came from immunoSEQ multiplex PCR; TCRdb stores just in-frame clones and leaves some out. Here the sample spans around 100,000 clones, roughly four fifths being singletons. Study results and limitations: After further analysis at a later stage, some 15,000 TCR beta sequences were associated with HLA alleles at 0.05 false discovery rate. One later analysis reportedly identified an Asian-associated ancestry cluster that showed fewer N-insertions than the approximately 700-donor mean.

The germline gives CDR1 MGHRA, CDR2 YSYEKL. The CDR3 runs to 15 residues. Trimming pared 1 base from V and 6 bases from J, leaving 15 bases between. This clone has more than one count but fewer than ten. Its matching antigen is unknown. The clonotype originates from a man aged 25 to 40 in good health and CMV-seropositive. The chain uses TRBV4-1 and TRBJ1-1, with no clear D. Sequencing was carried out using PBMCs. The CDR3 DNA is TGCGCCAGCAGCCAAGCAGGAGGTGGGAGGCCTGAAGCTTTCTTT. Protein: CASSQAGGGRPEAFF.